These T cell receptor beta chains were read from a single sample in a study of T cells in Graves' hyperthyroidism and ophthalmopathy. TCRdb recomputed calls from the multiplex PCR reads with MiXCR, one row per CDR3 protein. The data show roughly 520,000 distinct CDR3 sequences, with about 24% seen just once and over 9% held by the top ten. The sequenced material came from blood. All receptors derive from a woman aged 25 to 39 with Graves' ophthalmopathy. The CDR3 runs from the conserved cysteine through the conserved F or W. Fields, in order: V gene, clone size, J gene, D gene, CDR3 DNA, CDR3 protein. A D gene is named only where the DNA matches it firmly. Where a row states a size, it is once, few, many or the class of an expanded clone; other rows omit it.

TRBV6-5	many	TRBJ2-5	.	TGTGCCAGCAGTTACTCGAACCTATACCAAGAGACCCAGTACTTC	CASSYSNLYQETQYF
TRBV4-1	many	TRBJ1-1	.	TGCGCCAGCAGCCATGGGCCGCTTGGAGACACTGAAGCTTTCTTT	CASSHGPLGDTEAFF
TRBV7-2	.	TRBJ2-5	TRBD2	TGTGCCAGCAGACCAGGAGCGGGAGGGCCTTATAAGACCCAGTACTTC	CASRPGAGGPYKTQYF
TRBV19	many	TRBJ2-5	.	TGTGCCAGTAGTAACGGACAGAGGCAAGAGACCCAGTACTTC	CASSNGQRQETQYF
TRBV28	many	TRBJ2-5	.	TGTGCCAGCAGTTTACGACTTTACTCAGGAGGGGAAGAGACCCAGTACTTC	CASSLRLYSGGEETQYF
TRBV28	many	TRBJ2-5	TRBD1	TGTGCCAGCAGTGCCGGGACAGGGGACGAGACCCAGTACTTC	CASSAGTGDETQYF
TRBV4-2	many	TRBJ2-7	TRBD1	TGTGCCAGCAGCCAAGACGGGACAGGAAACTACGAGCAGTACTTC	CASSQDGTGNYEQYF
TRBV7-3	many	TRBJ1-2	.	TGTGCCAGCAGCCCACGGACACAAACCTTATATGGCTACACCTTC	CASSPRTQTLYGYTF
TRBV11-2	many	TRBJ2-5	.	TGTGCCAGCAGCACGGGGTCCGCGGGGTCGGGGGAGACCCAGTACTTC	CASSTGSAGSGETQYF
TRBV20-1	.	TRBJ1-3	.	TGCAGTGCTAGTTACAGCTCTGGAAACACCATATATTTT	CSASYSSGNTIYF
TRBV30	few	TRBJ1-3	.	TGTGCCTGGAGTGTAACAGGGTTCCGAAACACCATATATTTT	CAWSVTGFRNTIYF
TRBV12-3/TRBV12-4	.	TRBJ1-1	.	TGTGCCAGCAGGATGAGCGGGCAGAACACTGTAGCTTTCTTT	CASRMSGQNTVAFF
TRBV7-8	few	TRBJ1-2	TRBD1	TGTGCCAGCAGCTTCCGCCGGGATCCAAGGGGGCATGGCTACACCTTC	CASSFRRDPRGHGYTF
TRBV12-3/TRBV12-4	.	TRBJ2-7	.	TGTGCCAGCAGTGAAGGAGCGCAGGGTGGGGTCTACGAGCAGTACTTC	CASSEGAQGGVYEQYF
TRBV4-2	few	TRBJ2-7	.	TGTGCCAGCAGCCAAGATTGGACGGGAATGATATCCTACGAGCAGTACTTC	CASSQDWTGMISYEQYF
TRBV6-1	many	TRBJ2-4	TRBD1	TGTGCCAGCAGTGAACTATCTAGGACAGGATTAAACATTCAGTACTTC	CASSELSRTGLNIQYF
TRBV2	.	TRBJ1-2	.	TGTGCCAGCAACCGGGACGACCTAGGAGGCTATGGCTACACCTTC	CASNRDDLGGYGYTF
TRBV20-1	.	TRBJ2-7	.	TGCAGTGCTAGAAGGGCGGACTACGAGCAGTACTTC	CSARRADYEQYF
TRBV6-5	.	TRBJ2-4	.	TGTGCCAGCAGTTACTCGAATAGTTTAGACAACATTCAGTACTTC	CASSYSNSLDNIQYF
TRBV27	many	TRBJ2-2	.	TGTGCCAGCAGTATACTACCAACCCCCGCGAACACCGGGGAGCTGTTTTTT	CASSILPTPANTGELFF
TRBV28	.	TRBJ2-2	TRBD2	TGTGCCAGCAGTACAGCTAGCGGGAGACGAACCGGGGAGCTGTTTTTT	CASSTASGRRTGELFF
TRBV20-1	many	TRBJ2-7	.	TGCAGTGCTAGAAGTTGGGACCGTTACGAGCAGTACTTC	CSARSWDRYEQYF
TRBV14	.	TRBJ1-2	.	TGTGCCAGCAGCCAAGAGATGGGCAGGAACTATGGCTACACCTTC	CASSQEMGRNYGYTF
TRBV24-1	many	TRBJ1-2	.	TGTGCCACCAGTGATGCTACAGGTCTTAACTATGGCTACACCTTC	CATSDATGLNYGYTF
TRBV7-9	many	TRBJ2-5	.	TGTGCCAGCAGCTTAGGGTCCGGCAGGGACGTTCTGGTGTTGGAGACCCAGTACTTC	CASSLGSGRDVLVLETQYF
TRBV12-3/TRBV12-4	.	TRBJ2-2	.	TGTGCCAGCAGTTTGGCATGGAACACCGGGGAGCTGTTTTTT	CASSLAWNTGELFF
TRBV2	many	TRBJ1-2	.	TGTGCCAGCAGTGATCCCGGCGGCTATGGCTACACCTTC	CASSDPGGYGYTF
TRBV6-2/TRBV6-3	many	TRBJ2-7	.	TGTGCCAGCAGAAACCAGAAGGGTATCGCCTACGAGCAGTACTTC	CASRNQKGIAYEQYF
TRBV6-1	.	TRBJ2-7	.	TGTGCCAGCAGTGAAGGGGCTGGGAGCTCCTACGAGCAGTACTTC	CASSEGAGSSYEQYF
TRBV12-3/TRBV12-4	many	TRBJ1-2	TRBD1	TGTGCCAGCGTAGGGGACAGTGTCTATGGCTACACCTTC	CASVGDSVYGYTF
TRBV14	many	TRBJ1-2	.	TGTGCCAGCAGCCAAGCGACAGGCGGGTACTATGGCTACACCTTC	CASSQATGGYYGYTF
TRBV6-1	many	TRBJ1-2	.	TGTGCCAGCAGTGAAGGCCACTATAACTATGGCTACACCTTC	CASSEGHYNYGYTF
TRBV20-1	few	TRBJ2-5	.	TGCAGTGCTAGAGTGATAGAGGCGGAGACCCAGTACTTC	CSARVIEAETQYF
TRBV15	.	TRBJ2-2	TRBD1	TGTGCCACCAGCAGAGATCTGGGACAGTACACCGGGGAGCTGTTTTTT	CATSRDLGQYTGELFF
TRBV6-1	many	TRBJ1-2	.	TGTGCCAGTGGGGGGTATGCTAACTATGGCTACACCTTC	CASGGYANYGYTF
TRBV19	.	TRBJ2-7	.	TGTGCCAGTAGTATCAGTCCTTTTGGCCTCTACGAGCAGTACTTC	CASSISPFGLYEQYF
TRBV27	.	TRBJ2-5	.	TGTGCCAGCAGTCATGGCATATGGAGGGAGGAGACCCAGTACTTC	CASSHGIWREETQYF
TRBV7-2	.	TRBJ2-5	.	TGTGCCAGCAGCTTAGGGCACCCCAGGGCACAAGAGACCCAGTACTTC	CASSLGHPRAQETQYF
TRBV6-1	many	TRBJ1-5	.	TGTGCCAGCAGTGAAGACAGGCAGATGGCCCAGCATTTT	CASSEDRQMAQHF
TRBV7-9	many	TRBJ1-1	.	TGTGCCAGCAGCCCGATAATTAGGGACACTGAAGCTTTCTTT	CASSPIIRDTEAFF
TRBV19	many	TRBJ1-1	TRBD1	TGTGCCAGTGGGGACAGAACTGAAGCTTTCTTT	CASGDRTEAFF
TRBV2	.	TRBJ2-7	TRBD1	TGTGCCAGCACCCGGGACGACAGGGGCTCCTACGAGCAGTACTTC	CASTRDDRGSYEQYF
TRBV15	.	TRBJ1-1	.	TGTGCCACCAGCCCACGTCAGATAACTGAAGCTTTCTTT	CATSPRQITEAFF
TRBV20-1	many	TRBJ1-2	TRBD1	TGCAGTGCTAGAACCGGGACAGGGGAAATGGTTAGCTATGGCTACACCTTC	CSARTGTGEMVSYGYTF
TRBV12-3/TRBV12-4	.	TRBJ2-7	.	TGTGCCAGCGGCTTGGGGAGCCCCTACGAGCAGTACTTC	CASGLGSPYEQYF
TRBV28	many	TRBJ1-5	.	TGTGCCAGCAGTCCGGGAGACCAATATCAGCCCCAGCATTTT	CASSPGDQYQPQHF
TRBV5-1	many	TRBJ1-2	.	TGCGCCAGCAGCTTGGCCGGGGATGGCTATGGCTACACCTTC	CASSLAGDGYGYTF
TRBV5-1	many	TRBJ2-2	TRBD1	TGCGCCAGCAGTCCTAACATGGACAGGGGGAACACCGGGGAGCTGTTTTTT	CASSPNMDRGNTGELFF
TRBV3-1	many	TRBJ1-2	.	TGTGCCAGCAGCCCGACGTCTGAGGTGGGCTACACCTTC	CASSPTSEVGYTF
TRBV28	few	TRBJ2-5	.	TGTGCCAGCAGACCCTCGGGGGTCCAAGAGACCCAGTACTTC	CASRPSGVQETQYF
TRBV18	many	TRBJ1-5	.	TGTGCCAGCTCGCAAGGGGGTAGCAATCAGCCCCAGCATTTT	CASSQGGSNQPQHF
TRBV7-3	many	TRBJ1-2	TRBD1	TGTGCCAGCGATCTCACATCGACAGGGTCCACACTCCATGGCTACACCTTC	CASDLTSTGSTLHGYTF
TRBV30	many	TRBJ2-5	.	TGTGCCTGGACTATGGCAGAGACCCAGTACTTC	CAWTMAETQYF
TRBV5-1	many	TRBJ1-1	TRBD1	TGTGCCAGCAGCTTGACAGGGGTGAACACTGAAGCTTTCTTT	CASSLTGVNTEAFF
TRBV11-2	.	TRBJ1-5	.	TGTGCCAGCAGCTTAGTGGTTAGCAGGGTTGGTCAGCCCCAGCATTTT	CASSLVVSRVGQPQHF
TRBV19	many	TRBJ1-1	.	TGTGCCAGTAGTATGGGATACGGGGATGAAGCTTTCTTT	CASSMGYGDEAFF
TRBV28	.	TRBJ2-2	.	TGTGCCAGCAGTGCAGATACCGGGGAGCTGTTTTTT	CASSADTGELFF
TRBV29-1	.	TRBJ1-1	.	TGCAGCGCCAACGACAGGAGGTGGACTGAAGCTTTCTTT	CSANDRRWTEAFF
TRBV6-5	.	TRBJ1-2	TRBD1	TGTGCCAGCAGTTTTCGGGACAGGGCGGCTGGCTACACCTTC	CASSFRDRAAGYTF
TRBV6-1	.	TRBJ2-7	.	TGTGCCAGCAGTGAGGTCCCCCAAGGATACGAGCAGTACTTC	CASSEVPQGYEQYF